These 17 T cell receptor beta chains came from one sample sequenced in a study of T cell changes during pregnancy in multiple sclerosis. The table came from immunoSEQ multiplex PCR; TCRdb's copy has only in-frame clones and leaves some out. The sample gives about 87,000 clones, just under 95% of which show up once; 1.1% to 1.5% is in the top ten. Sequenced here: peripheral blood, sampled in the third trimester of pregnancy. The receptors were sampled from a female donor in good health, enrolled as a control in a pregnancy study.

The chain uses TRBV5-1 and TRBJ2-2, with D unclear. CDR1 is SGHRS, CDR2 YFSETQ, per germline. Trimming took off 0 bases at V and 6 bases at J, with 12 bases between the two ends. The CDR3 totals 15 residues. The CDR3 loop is CASSLGVWASGELFF. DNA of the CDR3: TGCGCCAGCAGCTTGGGCGTATGGGCGTCCGGGGAGCTGTTTTTT.

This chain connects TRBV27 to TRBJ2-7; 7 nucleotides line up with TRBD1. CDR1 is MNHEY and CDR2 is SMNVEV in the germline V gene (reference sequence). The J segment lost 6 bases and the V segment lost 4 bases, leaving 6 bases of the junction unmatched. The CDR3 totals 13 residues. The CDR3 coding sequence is TGTGCCAGCAGTTGGACAGGTCTTCGCGAGCAGTACTTC. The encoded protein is CASSWTGLREQYF.

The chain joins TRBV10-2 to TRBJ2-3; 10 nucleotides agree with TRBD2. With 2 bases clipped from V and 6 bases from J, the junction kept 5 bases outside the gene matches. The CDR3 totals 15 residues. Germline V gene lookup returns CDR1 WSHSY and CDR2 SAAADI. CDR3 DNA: TGCGCCAGCAGTGAGAGGTTAGCGGGAGGCGATACGCAGTATTTT. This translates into CASSERLAGGDTQYF.

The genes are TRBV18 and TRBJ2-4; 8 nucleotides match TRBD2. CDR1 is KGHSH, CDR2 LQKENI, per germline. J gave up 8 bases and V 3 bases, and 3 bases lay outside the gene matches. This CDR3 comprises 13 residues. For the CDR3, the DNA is TGTGCCAGCTCACCCGGACTAGCAGACATTCAGTACTTC. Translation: CASSPGLADIQYF.

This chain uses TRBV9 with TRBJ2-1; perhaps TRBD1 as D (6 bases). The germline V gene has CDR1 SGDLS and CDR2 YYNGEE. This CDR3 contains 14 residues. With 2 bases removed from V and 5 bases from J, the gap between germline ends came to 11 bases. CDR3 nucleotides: TGTGCCAGCAGCGTCTTTTCAGGGGACAATGAGCAGTTCTTC. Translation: CASSVFSGDNEQFF.

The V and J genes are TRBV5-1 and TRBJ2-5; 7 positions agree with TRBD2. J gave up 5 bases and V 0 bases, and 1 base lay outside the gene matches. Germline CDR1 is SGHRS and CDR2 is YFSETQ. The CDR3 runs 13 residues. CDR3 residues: CASSLGEGETQYF. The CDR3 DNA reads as TGCGCCAGCAGCTTGGGGGAGGGGGAGACCCAGTACTTC.

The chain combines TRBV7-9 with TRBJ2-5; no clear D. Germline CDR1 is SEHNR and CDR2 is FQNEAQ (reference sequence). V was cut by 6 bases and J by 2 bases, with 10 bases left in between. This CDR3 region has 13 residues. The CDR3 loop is CASSSQNQETQYF. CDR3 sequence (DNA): TGTGCCAGCAGTTCCCAGAATCAAGAGACCCAGTACTTC.

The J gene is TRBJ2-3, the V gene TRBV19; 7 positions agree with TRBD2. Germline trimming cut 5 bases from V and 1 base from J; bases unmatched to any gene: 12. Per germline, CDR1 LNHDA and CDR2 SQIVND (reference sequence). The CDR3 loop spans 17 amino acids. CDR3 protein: CASSPTSLAEGTDTQYF. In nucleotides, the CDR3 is TGTGCCAGTAGTCCGACCTCCCTAGCGGAGGGCACAGATACGCAGTATTTT.

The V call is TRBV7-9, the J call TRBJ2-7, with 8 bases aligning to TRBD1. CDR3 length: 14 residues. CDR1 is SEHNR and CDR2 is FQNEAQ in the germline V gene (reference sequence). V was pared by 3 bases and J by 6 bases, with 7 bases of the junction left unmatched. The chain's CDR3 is CASSFVGQAGEQYF. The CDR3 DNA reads TGTGCCAGCAGCTTCGTGGGACAGGCTGGCGAGCAGTACTTC.

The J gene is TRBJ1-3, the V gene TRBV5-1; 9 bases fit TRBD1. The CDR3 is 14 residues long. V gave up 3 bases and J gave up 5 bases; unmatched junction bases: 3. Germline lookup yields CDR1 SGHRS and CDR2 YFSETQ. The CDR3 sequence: CASSSGTGRNTIYF. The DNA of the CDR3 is TGCGCCAGCAGCTCCGGGACAGGGAGAAACACCATATATTTT.

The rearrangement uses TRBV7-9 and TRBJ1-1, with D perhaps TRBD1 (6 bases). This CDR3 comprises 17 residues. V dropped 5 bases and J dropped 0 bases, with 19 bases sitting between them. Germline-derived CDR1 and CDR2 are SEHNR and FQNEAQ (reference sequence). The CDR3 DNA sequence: TGTGCCAGCAGCCTCGGACAGATTGACCGGGTGAACACTGAAGCTTTCTTT. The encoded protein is CASSLGQIDRVNTEAFF. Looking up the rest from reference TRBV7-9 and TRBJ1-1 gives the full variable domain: DTGVSQNPRHKITKRGQNVTFRCDPISEHNRLYWYRQTLGQGPEFLTYFQNEAQLEKSRLLSDRFSAERPKGSFSTLEIQRTEQGDSAMYLCASSLGQIDRVNTEAFFGQGTRLTVV.

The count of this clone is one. The CDR3 DNA is TGTGCCATCAGTGAGTCGACAGGGGCGAACTATGGCTACACCTTC. This gives the protein CAISESTGANYGYTF. The V and J genes are TRBV10-3 and TRBJ1-2; 8 nucleotides align to TRBD1. The V gene end was trimmed by 0 bases and the J gene end by 2 bases; junction bases not matched to a gene: 2. CDR1 is ENHRY and CDR2 is SYGVKD in the germline V gene. The CDR3 has 15 amino acids.

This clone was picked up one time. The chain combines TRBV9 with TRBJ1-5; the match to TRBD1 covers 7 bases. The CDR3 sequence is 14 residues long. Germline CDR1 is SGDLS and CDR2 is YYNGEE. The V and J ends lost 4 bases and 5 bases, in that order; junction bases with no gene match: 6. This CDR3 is CASSPGTVDQPQHF. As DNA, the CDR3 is TGTGCCAGCAGCCCCGGGACAGTGGATCAGCCCCAGCATTTT.

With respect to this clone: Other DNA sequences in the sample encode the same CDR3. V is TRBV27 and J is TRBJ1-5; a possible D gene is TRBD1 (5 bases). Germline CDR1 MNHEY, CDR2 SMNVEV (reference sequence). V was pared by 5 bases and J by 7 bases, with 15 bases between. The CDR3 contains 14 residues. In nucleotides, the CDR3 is TGTGCCAGCAGTCTTAGGCAGGGTAGCCAGCCCCAGCATTTT. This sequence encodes CASSLRQGSQPQHF.

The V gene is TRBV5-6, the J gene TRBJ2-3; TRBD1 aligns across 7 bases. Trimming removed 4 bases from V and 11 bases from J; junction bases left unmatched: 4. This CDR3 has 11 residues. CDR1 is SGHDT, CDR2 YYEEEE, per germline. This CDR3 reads CASSIGGLQYF. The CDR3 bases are TGTGCCAGCAGCATAGGGGGCCTGCAGTATTTT.

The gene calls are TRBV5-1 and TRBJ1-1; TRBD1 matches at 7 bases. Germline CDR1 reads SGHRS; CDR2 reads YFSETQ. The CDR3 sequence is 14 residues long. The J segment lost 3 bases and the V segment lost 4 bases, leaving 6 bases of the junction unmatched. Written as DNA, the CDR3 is TGCGCCAGCAGCCAGGGGGGTCCGGACACTGAAGCTTTCTTT. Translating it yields CASSQGGPDTEAFF.

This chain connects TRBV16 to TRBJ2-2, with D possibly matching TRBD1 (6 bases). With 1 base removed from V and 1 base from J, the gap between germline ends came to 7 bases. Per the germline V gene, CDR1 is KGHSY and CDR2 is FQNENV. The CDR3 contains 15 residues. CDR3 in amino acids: CASSQWDKNTGELFF. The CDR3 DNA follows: TGTGCCAGCAGCCAATGGGACAAGAACACCGGGGAGCTGTTTTTT.